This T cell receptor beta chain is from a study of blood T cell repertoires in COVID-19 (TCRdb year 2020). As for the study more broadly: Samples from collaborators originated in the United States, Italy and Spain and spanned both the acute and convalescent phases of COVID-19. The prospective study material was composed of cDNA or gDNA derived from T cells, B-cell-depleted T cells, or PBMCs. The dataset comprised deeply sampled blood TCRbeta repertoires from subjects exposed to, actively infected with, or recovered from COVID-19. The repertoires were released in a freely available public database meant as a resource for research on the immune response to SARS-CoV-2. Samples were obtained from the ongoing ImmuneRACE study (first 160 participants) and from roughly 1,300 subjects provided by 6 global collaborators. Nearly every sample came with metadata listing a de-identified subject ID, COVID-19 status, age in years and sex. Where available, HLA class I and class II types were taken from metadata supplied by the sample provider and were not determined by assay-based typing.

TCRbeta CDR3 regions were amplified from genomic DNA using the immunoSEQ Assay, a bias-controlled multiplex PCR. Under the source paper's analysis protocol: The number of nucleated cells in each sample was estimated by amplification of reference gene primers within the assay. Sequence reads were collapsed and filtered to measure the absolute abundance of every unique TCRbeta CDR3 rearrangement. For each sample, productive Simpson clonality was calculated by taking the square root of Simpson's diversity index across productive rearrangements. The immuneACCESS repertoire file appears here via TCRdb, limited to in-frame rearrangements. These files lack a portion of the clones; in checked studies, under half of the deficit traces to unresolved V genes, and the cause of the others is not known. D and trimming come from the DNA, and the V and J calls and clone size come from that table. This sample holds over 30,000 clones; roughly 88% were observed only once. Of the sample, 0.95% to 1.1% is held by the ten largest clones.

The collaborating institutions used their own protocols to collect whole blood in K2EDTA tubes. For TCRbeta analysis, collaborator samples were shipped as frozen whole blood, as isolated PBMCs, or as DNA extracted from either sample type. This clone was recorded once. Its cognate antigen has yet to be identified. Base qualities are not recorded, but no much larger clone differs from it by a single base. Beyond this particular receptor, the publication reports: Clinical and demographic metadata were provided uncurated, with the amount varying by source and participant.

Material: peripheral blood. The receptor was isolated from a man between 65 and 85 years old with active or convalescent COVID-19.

The sequence in DNA is TGTGCTAGTGGTCCCGATAACAGGGTTTACACTGAAGCTTTCTTT. Its coded protein is CASGPDNRVYTEAFF. In this chain, TRBV12-5 is recombined with TRBJ1-1; tentative D gene TRBD1, with 6 bases matching. V is shortened by 5 bases, J by 3 bases, and the region joining them spans 16 bases. The germline V gene supplies CDR1 LGHNT and CDR2 FRNRAP. The CDR3, from cysteine to phenylalanine, totals 15 residues. Only the CDR3 portion is preserved as DNA: 45 bases, with reading frame beginning at the first base.